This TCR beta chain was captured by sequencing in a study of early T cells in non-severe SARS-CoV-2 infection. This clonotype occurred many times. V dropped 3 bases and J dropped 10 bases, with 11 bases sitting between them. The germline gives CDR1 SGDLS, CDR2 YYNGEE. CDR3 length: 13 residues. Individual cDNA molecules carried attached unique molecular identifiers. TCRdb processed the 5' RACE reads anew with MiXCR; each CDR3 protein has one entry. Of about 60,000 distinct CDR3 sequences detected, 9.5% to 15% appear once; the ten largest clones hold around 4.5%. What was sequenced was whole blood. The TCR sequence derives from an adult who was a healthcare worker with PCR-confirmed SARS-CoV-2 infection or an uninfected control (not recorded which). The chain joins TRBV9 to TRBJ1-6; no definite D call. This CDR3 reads CASSGEGRSPLHF. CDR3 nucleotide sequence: TGTGCCAGCAGCGGAGAGGGTCGATCACCCCTCCACTTT.